At least ten counts were recorded for the clone carrying this TCR beta chain. Aged about 6 to 95, donors were systemically healthy Caucasians from Russia. The second PCR ran about 6 to 12 cycles with a sample-barcoded 5' primer and J-beta primers. TCRdb processed the 5' RACE reads anew with MiXCR; each CDR3 protein has one entry. The sample lists hundreds of thousands of distinct CDR3 sequences; about 30% were seen once. The germline CDR1 and CDR2 sequences are DFQATT and SNEGSKA (reference sequence). V was shortened by 3 bases and J by 2 bases, with 8 bases between the two germline ends. The CDR3 extends over 13 amino acids. The data derive from a study of blood T cells in healthy people across ages.

Input material: blood. This receptor was identified in a woman older than 75 in good health. V is TRBV20-1 and J is TRBJ2-1; no clear D. The CDR3 is CSARARTYNEQFF. The CDR3 nucleotides are TGCAGTGCTAGGGCCCGTACCTACAATGAGCAGTTCTTC.